This T cell receptor (beta chain) is drawn from a study of beta chain features in type 1 diabetes. Findings and limits, study-wide: For patients, the naive, central memory and Treg TCRB repertoires appeared more alike than for healthy donors. All four CD4+ subsets of Type 1 diabetes patients contained TCRB CDR3s that were moderately but significantly shorter.

CD4+ naive, central memory, regulatory and stem cell-like memory cells were sorted via CD45RO/CCR7/CD25/CD127/CD95/CD27. About this clone itself: Its target is unknown.

Expressed TCRB transcripts were sequenced because the isolated RNA had all been reverse transcribed beforehand. The assay was immunoSEQ multiplex PCR, and TCRdb's table has in-frame clones only and misses some. Of a few hundred thousand clones listed, about 13% are singletons. V was shortened by 4 bases and J by 3 bases, with 21 bases between the two germline ends. Germline CDR1 is MGHRA and CDR2 is YSYEKL. CDR3 length: 18 residues. This sequence originates from a woman younger than 35 with type 1 diabetes. V and J are TRBV4-1 and TRBJ2-2; TRBD1 might be the D (5 bases). The sequencing input was naive CD4+ T cells from blood. For the CDR3, the DNA is TGCGCCAGCAGCCTATCCCGGCTGGCGGACACATACACCGGGGAGCTGTTTTTT. This translates into CASSLSRLADTYTGELFF.